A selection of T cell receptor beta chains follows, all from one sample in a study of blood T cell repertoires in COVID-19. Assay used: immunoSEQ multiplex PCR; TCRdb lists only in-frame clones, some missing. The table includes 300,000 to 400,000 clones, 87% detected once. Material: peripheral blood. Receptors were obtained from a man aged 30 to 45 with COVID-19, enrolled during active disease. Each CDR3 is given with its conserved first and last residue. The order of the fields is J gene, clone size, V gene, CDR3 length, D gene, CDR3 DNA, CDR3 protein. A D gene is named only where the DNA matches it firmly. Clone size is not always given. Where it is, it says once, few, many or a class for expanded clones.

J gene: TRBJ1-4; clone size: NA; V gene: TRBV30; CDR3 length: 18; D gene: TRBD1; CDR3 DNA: TGTGCCTGGAGTGTACGATTCCGGGTGCGGACAGGGGACGAAAAACTGTTTTTT; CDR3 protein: CAWSVRFRVRTGDEKLFF
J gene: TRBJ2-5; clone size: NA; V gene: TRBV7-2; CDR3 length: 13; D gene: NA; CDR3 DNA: TGTGCCAGCAGCTTACTTTTTCAAGAGACCCAGTACTTC; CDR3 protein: CASSLLFQETQYF
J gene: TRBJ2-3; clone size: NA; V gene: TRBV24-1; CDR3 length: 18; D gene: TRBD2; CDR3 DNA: TGTGCCACCAGTGATTTGTCCGGACTAGCGGGAGTTGCAGATACGCAGTATTTT; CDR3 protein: CATSDLSGLAGVADTQYF
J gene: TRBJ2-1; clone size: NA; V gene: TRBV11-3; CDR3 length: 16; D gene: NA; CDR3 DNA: TGTGCCAGCAGCCCCCCGGGGGTACCCTCCTACAATGAGCAGTTCTTC; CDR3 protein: CASSPPGVPSYNEQFF
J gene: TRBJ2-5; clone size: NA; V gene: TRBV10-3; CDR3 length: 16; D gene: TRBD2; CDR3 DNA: TGTGCCATCAGTGATACTAGCGGGAGGAGGTCGGAGACCCAGTACTTC; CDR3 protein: CAISDTSGRRSETQYF
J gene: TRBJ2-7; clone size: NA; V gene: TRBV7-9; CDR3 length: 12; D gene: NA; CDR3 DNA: TGTGCCGAAGCCGGAGATCTGAACGAGCAGTACTTC; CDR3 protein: CAEAGDLNEQYF
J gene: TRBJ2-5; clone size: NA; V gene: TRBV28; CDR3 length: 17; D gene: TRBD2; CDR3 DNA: TGTGCCAGCAGGGGGACTAGCGGGAGTAGGTGGGGAGAGACCCAGTACTTC; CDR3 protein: CASRGTSGSRWGETQYF
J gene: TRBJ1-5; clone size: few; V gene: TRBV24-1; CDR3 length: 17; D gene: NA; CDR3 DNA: TGTGCCACCAGTGATTCCTCAGGGGAGAGTAGCAATCAGCCCCAGCATTTT; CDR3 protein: CATSDSSGESSNQPQHF
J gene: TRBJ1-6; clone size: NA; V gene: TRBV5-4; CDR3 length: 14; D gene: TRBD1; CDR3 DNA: TGTGCCAGCAGCTTAGGACAGGTGGGGTCACCCCTCCACTTT; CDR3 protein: CASSLGQVGSPLHF
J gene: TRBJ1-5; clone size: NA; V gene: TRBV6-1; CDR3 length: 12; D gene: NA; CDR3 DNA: TGTGCCAGCAGTTTAGACAGACAGCCCCAGCATTTT; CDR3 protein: CASSLDRQPQHF
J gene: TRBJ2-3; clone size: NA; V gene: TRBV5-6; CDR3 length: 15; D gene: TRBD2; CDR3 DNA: TGTGCCAGCAGCTACCAAGCGGGAGGGCCGAATACGCAGTATTTT; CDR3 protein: CASSYQAGGPNTQYF
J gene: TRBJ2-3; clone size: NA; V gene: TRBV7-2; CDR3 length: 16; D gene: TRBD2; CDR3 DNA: TGTGCCAGCAGCAAAGGGACTAGCTCGTATTCCGATACGCAGTATTTT; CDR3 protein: CASSKGTSSYSDTQYF
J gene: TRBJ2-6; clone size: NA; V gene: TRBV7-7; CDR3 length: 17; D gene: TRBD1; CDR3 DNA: TGTGCCAGCAGCCCGAGACAGGGGCAAGCTGGGGCCAACGTCCTGACTTTC; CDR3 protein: CASSPRQGQAGANVLTF
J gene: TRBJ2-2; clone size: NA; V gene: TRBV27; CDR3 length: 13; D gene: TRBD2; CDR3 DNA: TGTGCCAGCAGTTTCGGGAGGGTCGGGGAGCTGTTTTTT; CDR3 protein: CASSFGRVGELFF
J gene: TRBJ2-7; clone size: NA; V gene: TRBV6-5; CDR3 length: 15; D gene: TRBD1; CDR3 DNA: TGTGCCAGCAGTTACATCCGAGACAGGGGAATCGAGCAGTACTTC; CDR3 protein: CASSYIRDRGIEQYF
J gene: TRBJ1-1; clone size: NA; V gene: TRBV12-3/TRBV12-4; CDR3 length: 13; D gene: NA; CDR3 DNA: TGTGCCAGCACCCCCGGGTCTGGCACTGAAGCTTTCTTT; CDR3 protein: CASTPGSGTEAFF
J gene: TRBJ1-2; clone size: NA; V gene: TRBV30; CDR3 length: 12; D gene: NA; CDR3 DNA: TGTGCCCAACCAGGGGTCTACTATGGCTACACCTTC; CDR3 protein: CAQPGVYYGYTF
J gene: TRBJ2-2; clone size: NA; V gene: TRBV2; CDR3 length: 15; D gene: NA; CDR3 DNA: TGTGCCAGCAGTGGGAGACAGGTGAACACCGGGGAGCTGTTTTTT; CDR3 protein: CASSGRQVNTGELFF
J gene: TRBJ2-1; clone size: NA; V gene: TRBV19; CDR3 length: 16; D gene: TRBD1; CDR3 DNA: TGTGCCAGTAGTAAAAACTACAGGGGAAGCTGGAATGAGCAGTTCTTC; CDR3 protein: CASSKNYRGSWNEQFF
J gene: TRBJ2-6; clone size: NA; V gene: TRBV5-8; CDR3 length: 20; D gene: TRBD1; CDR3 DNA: TGTGCCAGCAGCCCCTGGGACAGGGAATCATACCTGTCTGGGGCCAACGTCCTGACTTTC; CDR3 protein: CASSPWDRESYLSGANVLTF
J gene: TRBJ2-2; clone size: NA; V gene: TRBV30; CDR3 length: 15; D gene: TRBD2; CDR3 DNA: TGTGCCTGGAGTGGACTAGCGGGGTCTATTAGGGAGCTGTTTTTT; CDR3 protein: CAWSGLAGSIRELFF
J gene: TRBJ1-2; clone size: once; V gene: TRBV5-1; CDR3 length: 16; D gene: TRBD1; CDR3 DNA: TGCGCCAGCAGCTTGGCAGGACAGGGGGAATCCTATGGCTACACCTTC; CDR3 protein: CASSLAGQGESYGYTF
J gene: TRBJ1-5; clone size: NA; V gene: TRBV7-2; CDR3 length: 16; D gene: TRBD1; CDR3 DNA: TGTGCCAGCAGCTTAGGGGACAGGGGTTCCAATCAGCCCCAGCATTTT; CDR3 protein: CASSLGDRGSNQPQHF
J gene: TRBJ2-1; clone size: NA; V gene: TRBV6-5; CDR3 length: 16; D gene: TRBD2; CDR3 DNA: TGTGCCAGCAGTTACTATGCTAGCGGGACCTACAATGAGCAGTTCTTC; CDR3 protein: CASSYYASGTYNEQFF
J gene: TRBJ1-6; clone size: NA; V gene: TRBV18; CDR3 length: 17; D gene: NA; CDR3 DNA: TGTGCCAGCTCACCACCATTATCGGACTCCCCTAATTCACCCCTCCACTTT; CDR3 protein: CASSPPLSDSPNSPLHF
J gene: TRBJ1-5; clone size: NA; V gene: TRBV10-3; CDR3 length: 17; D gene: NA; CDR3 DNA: TGTGCCATCAGTGAGTCGGGGATCCCGGGGGGCAATCAGCCCCAGCATTTT; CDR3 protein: CAISESGIPGGNQPQHF
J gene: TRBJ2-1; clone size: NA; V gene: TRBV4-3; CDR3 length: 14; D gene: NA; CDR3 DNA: TGCGCCAGCAGCCAACCAGGCCCTTACAATGAGCAGTTCTTC; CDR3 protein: CASSQPGPYNEQFF
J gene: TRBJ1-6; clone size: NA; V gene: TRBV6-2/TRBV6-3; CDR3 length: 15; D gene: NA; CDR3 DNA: TGTGCCAGCAGTGTACCGGGACTGAGGAATTCACCCCTCCACTTT; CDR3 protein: CASSVPGLRNSPLHF
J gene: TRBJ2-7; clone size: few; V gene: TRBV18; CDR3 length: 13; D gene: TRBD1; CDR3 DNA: TGTGCCAGCTCACCTCAGGGGGCCGACGAGCAGTACTTC; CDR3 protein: CASSPQGADEQYF
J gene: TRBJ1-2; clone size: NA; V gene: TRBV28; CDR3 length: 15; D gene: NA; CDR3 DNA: TGTGCCAGCAGTTTTCGTGGGGCGACAAATGAACGCTACACCTTC; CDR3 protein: CASSFRGATNERYTF
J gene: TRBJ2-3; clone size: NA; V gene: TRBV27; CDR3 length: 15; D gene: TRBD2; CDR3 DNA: TGTGCCAGCAGTGCCCTAGCGGGACTTTGGATTACGCAGTATTTT; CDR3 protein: CASSALAGLWITQYF
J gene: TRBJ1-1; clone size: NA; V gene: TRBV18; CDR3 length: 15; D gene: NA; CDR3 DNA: TGTGCCAGCTCACCACCGCCCGAGGGTAACACTGAAGCTTTCTTT; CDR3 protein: CASSPPPEGNTEAFF
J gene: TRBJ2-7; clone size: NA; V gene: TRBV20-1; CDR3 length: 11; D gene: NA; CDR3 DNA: TGCAGTGCTAGAGATCTCTCCGAGCAGTACTTC; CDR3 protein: CSARDLSEQYF
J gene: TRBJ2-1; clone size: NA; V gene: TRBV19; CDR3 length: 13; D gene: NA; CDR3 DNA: TGTGCCAGTAGTCGACGGAGTGGCAATGAGCAGTTCTTC; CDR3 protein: CASSRRSGNEQFF
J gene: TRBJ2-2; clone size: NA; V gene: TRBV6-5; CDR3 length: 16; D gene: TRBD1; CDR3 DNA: TGTGCCAGCAGTTACGCGGGACAGGGGGGAACCGGGGAGCTGTTTTTT; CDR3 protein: CASSYAGQGGTGELFF
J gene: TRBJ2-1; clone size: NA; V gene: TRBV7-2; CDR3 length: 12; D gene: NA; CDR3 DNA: TGTGCCAGCGCCCGCCAGAACAATGAGCAGTTCTTC; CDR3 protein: CASARQNNEQFF
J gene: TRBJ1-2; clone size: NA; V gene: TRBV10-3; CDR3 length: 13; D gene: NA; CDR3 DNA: TGTGCCATCAGTACCCCAGGGTATTATGGCTACACCTTC; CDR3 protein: CAISTPGYYGYTF
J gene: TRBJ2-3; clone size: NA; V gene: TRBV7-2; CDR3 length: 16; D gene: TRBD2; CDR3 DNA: TGTGCCAGCAGCTTAGACGGCGGGGGGGGTCCAGATACGCAGTATTTT; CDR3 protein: CASSLDGGGGPDTQYF
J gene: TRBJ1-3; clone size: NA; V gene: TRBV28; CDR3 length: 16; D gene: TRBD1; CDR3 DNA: TGTGCCAGCAGTTTCCCCCAGGGACAGGGTAGAAACACCATATATTTT; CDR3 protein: CASSFPQGQGRNTIYF
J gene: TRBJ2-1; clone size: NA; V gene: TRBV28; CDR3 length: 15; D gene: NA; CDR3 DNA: TGTGCCAGCAGTTCTCTCCTACGGAGCTACAATGAGCAGTTCTTC; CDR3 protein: CASSSLLRSYNEQFF
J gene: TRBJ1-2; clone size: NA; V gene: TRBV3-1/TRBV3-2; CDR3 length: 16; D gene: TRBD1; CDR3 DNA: TGTGCCAGCAGCCAAGAAGACGGGGACAGACTCTATGGCTACACCTTC; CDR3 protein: CASSQEDGDRLYGYTF
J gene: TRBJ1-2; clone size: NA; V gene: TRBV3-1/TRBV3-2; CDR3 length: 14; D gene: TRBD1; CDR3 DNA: TGTGCCAGCAGCCTCGGACAGGGGGCAGCGGGCTACACCTTC; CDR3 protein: CASSLGQGAAGYTF
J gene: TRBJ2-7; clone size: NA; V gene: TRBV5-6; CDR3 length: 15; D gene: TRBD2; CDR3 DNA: TGTGCCAGCAGCTTACTGACTAGCGGGAGGGGAGAGCAGTACTTC; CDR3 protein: CASSLLTSGRGEQYF
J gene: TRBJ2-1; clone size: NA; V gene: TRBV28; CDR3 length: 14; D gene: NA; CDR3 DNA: TGTGCCAGCAGTTTTCTCGGTTCAGGCAGTGAGCAGTTCTTC; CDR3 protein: CASSFLGSGSEQFF
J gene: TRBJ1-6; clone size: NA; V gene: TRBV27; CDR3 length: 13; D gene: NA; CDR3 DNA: TGTGCCAGCAGTTTATACAGTAATTCACCCCTCCACTTT; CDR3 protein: CASSLYSNSPLHF
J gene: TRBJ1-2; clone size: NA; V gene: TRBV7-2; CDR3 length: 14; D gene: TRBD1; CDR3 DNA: TGTGCCAGCAGCCGCTCAGGGGGAGGTTATGGCTACACCTTC; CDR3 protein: CASSRSGGGYGYTF
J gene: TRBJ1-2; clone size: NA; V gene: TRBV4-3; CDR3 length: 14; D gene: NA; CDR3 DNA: TGCGCCAGCAGCCAAGACAGGCTTTCGTATGGCTACACCTTC; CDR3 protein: CASSQDRLSYGYTF
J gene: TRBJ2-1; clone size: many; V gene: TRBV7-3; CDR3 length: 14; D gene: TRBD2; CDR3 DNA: TGTGCCAGCAGCTTACTAGCGGGGAGCAATGAGCAGTTCTTC; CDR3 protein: CASSLLAGSNEQFF
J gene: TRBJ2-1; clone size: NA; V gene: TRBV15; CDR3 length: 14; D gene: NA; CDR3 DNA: TGTGCCACCAGCAGACCAGATCCTCACAATGAGCAGTTCTTC; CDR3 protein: CATSRPDPHNEQFF
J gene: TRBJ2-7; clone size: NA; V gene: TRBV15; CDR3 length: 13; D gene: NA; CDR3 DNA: TGTGCCACCAGCAGAGATCCGTCCTACGAGCAGTACTTC; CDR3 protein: CATSRDPSYEQYF
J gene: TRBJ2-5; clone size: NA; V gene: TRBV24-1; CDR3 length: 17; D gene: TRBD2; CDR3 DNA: TGTGCCACCAGTGCGCCCCTAGGGAGGGGCGCACAAGAGACCCAGTACTTC; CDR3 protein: CATSAPLGRGAQETQYF
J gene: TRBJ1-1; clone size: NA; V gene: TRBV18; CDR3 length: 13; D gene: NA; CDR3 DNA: TGTGCCAGCTCACCAGAAAGGGGGACTGAAGCTTTCTTT; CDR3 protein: CASSPERGTEAFF
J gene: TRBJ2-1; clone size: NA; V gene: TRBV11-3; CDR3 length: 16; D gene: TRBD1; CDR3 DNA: TGTGCCAGCAGTCTCGGGACAGGGCTATACTACAATGAGCAGTTCTTC; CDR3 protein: CASSLGTGLYYNEQFF
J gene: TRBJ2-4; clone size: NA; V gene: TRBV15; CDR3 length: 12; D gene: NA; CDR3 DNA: TGTGCCACCAGCAGGGAGGGGAACATTCAGTACTTC; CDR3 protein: CATSREGNIQYF
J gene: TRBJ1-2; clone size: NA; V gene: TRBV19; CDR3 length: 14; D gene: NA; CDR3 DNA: TGTGCCAGTAGTGAGGGCGGCCCTAACTATGGCTACACCTTC; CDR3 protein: CASSEGGPNYGYTF